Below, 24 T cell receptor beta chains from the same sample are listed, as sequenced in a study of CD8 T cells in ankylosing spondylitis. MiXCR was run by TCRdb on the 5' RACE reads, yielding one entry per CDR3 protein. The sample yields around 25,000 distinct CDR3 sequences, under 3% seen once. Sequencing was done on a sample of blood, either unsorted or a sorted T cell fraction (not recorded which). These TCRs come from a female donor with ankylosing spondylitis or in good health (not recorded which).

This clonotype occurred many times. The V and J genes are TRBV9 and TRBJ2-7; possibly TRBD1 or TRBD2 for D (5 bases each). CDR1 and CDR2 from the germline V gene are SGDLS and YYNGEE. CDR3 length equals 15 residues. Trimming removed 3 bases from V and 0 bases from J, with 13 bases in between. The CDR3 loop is CASSASGTASYEQYF. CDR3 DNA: TGTGCCAGCAGCGCTTCCGGGACGGCCTCCTACGAGCAGTACTTC.

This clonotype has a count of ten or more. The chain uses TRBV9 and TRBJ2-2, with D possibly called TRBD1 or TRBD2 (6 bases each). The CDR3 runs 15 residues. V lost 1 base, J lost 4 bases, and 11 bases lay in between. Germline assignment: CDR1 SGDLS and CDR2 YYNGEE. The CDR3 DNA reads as TGTGCCAGCAGCGTAAATCCGGGGGCCACCGGGGAGCTGTTTTTT. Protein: CASSVNPGATGELFF.

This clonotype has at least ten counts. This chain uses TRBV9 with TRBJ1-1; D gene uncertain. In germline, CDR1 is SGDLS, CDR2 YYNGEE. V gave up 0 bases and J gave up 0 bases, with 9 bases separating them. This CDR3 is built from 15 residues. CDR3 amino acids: CASSVAPALNTEAFF. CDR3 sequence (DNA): TGTGCCAGCAGCGTAGCGCCGGCTCTGAACACTGAAGCTTTCTTT.

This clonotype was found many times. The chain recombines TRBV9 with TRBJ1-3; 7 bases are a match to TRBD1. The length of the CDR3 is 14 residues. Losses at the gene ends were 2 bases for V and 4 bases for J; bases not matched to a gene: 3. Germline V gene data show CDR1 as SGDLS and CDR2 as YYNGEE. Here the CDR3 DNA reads TGTGCCAGCAGCGTCGGGACAGTCGGAAACACCATATATTTT. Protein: CASSVGTVGNTIYF.

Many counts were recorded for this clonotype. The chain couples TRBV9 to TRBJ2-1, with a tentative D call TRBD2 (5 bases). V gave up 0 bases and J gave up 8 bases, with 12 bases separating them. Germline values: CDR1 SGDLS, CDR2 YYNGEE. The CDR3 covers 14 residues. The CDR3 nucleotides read TGTGCCAGCAGCGTAGTCGGGGATCGGGATGAGCAGTTCTTC. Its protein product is CASSVVGDRDEQFF.

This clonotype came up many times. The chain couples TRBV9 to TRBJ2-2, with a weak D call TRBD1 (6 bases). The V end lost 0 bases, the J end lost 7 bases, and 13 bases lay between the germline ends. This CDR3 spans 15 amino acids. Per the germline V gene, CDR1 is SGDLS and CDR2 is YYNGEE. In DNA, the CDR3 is TGTGCCAGCAGCGTAGTGACAGGCGGCAGCGGGGAGCTGTTTTTT. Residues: CASSVVTGGSGELFF.

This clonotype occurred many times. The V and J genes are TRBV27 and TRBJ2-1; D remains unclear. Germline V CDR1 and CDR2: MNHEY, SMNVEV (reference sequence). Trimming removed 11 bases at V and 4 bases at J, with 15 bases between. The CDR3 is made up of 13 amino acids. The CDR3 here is CAPALGKYNEQFF. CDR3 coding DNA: TGTGCCCCTGCCCTTGGGAAGTACAATGAGCAGTTCTTC.

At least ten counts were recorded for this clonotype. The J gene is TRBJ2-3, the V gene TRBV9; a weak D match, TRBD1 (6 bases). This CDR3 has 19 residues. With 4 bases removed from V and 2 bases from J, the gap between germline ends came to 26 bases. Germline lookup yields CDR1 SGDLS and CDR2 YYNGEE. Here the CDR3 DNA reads TGTGCCAGCAGCCAACGACTTGGGGGCGCCAGCCCGCTCACAGATACGCAGTATTTT. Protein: CASSQRLGGASPLTDTQYF.

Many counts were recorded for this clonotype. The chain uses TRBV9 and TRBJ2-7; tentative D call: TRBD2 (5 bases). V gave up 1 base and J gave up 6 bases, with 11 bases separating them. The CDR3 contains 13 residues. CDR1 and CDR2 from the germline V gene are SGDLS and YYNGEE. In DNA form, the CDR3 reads TGTGCCAGCAGCGTACAGGACGGAGGCGAGCAGTACTTC. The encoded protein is CASSVQDGGEQYF.

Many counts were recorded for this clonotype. This CDR3 is CASSRQVAGRNIQYF. In nucleotides, the CDR3 is TGTGCCAGCAGCCGTCAGGTCGCGGGGAGGAACATTCAGTACTTC. V and J are TRBV9 and TRBJ2-4, with a weak D call TRBD2 (6 bases). Trimming pared 4 bases from V and 7 bases from J, leaving 18 bases between. The germline CDR1 and CDR2 sequences are SGDLS and YYNGEE. This CDR3 is built from 15 residues.

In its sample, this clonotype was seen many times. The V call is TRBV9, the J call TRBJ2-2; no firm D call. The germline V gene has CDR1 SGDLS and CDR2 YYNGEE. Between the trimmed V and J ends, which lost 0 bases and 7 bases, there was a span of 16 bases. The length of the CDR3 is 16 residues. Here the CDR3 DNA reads TGTGCCAGCAGCGTAGACGACCCGACCTATTACGGGGAGCTGTTTTTT. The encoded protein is CASSVDDPTYYGELFF.

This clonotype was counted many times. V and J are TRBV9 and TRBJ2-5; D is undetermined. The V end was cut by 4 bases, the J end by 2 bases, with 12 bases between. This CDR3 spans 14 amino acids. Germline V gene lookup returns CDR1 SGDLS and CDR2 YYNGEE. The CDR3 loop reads CASSRSQLQETQYF. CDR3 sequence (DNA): TGTGCCAGCAGCCGTTCACAGCTACAAGAGACCCAGTACTTC.

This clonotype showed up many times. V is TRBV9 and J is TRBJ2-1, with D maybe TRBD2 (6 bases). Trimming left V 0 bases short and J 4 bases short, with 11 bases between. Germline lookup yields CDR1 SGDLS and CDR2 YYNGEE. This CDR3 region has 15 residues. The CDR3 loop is CASSVGEDLYNEQFF. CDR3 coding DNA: TGTGCCAGCAGCGTAGGGGAGGACCTATACAATGAGCAGTTCTTC.

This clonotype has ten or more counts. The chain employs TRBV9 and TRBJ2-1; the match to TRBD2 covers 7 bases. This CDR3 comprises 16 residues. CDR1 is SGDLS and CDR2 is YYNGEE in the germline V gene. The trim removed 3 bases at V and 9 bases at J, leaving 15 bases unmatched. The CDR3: CASSALSLAAEAEQFF. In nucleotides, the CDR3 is TGTGCCAGCAGCGCCTTGTCCCTAGCGGCTGAGGCTGAGCAGTTCTTC.

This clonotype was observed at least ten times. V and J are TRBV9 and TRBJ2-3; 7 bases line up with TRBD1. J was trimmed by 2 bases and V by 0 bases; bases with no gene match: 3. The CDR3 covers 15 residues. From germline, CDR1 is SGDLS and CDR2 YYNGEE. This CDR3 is CASSVDRGFTDTQYF. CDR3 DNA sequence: TGTGCCAGCAGCGTAGACAGGGGATTCACAGATACGCAGTATTTT.

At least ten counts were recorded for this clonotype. The CDR3 sequence: CASSVEARTSSNEQFF. CDR3 sequence (DNA): TGTGCCAGCAGCGTAGAAGCTAGGACTAGCAGCAATGAGCAGTTCTTC. The V call is TRBV9, the J call TRBJ2-1; 8 bases are shared with TRBD2. Looked up from germline, CDR1 is SGDLS and CDR2 is YYNGEE. The V gene end was trimmed by 0 bases and the J gene end by 6 bases; junction bases not matched to a gene: 8. The CDR3 spans 16 residues.

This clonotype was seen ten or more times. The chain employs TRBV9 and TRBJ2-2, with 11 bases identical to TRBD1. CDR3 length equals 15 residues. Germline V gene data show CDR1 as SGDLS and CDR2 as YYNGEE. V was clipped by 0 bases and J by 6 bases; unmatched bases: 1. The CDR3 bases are TGTGCCAGCAGCGTAGAGGGACAGGGGGCCGGGGAGCTGTTTTTT. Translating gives CASSVEGQGAGELFF.

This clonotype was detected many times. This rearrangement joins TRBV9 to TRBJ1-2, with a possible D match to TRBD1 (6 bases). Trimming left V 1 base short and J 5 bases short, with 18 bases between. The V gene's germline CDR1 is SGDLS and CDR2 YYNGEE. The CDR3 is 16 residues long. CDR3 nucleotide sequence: TGTGCCAGCAGCGTAACCCCCAGTGGAGGGGGGTATGGCTACACCTTC. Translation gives CASSVTPSGGGYGYTF.

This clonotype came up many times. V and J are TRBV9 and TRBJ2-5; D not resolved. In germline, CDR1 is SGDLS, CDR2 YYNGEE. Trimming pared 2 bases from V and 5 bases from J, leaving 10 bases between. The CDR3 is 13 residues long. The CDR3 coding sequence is TGTGCCAGCAGCGTCCCCGAGTCGGAGACCCAGTACTTC. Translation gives CASSVPESETQYF.

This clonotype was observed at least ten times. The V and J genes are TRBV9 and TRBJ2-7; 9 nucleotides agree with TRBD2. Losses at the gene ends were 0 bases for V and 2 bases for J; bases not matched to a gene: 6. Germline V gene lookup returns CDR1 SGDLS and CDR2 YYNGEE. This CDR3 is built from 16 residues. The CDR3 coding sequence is TGTGCCAGCAGCGTAGGGTTGGGCGGGAGGGCCTACGAGCAGTACTTC. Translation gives CASSVGLGGRAYEQYF.

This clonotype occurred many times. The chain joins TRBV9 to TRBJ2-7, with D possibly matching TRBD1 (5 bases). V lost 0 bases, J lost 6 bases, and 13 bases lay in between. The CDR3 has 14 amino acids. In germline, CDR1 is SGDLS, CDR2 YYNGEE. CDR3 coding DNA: TGTGCCAGCAGCGTAGGGACATTAGGAGCCGAGCAGTACTTC. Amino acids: CASSVGTLGAEQYF.

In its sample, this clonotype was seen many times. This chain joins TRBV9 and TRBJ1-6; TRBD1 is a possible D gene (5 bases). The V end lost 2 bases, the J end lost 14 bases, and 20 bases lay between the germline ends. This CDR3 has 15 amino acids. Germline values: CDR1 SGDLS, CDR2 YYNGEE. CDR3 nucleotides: TGTGCCAGCAGCGTTGGCGGGACCATTGATTCGGCCCTCCACTTT. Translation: CASSVGGTIDSALHF. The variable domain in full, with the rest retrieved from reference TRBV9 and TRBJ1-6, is DSGVTQTPKHLITATGQRVTLRCSPRSGDLSVYWYQQSLDQGLQFLIQYYNGEERAKGNILERFSAQQFPDLHSELNLSSLELGDSALYFCASSVGGTIDSALHFGNGTRLTVT.

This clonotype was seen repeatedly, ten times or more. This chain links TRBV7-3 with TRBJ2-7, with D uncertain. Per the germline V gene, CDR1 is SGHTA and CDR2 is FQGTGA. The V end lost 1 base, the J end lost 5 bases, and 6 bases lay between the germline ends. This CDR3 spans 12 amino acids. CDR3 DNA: TGTGCCAGCAGCTTAAGTCAGGACGAGCAGTACTTC. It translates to CASSLSQDEQYF.

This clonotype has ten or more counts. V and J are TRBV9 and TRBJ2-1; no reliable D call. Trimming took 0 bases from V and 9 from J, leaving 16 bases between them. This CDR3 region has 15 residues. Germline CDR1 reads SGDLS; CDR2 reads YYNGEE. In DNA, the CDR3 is TGTGCCAGCAGCGTAGAAGGTAGTTTCATTGTTGAGCAGTTCTTC. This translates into CASSVEGSFIVEQFF. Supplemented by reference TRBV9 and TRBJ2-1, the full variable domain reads DSGVTQTPKHLITATGQRVTLRCSPRSGDLSVYWYQQSLDQGLQFLIQYYNGEERAKGNILERFSAQQFPDLHSELNLSSLELGDSALYFCASSVEGSFIVEQFFGPGTRLTVL.